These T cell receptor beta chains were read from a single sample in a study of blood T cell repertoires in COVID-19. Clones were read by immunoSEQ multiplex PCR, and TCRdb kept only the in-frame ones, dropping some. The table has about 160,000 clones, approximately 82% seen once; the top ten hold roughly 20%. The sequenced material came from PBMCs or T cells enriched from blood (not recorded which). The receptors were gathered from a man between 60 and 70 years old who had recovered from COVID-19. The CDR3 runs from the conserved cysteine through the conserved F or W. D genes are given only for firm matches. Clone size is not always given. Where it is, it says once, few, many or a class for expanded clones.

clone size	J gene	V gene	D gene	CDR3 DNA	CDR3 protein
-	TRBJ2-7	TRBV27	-	TGTGCCAGCAGTTTAAGGGGAAACGAGCAGTACTTC	CASSLRGNEQYF
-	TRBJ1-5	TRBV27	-	TGTGCCAGCAGTTTATTGGGGAGTAATCAGCCCCAGCATTTT	CASSLLGSNQPQHF
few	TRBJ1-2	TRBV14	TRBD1	TGTGCCAGCAGCCAAGATCGATTAACCGGACAGGGCGGGGGCGGCTACACCTTC	CASSQDRLTGQGGGGYTF
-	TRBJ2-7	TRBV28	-	TGTGCCAGCAGTCCGCCCTCGTGGGGCATCCCCCTCGAGCAGTACTTC	CASSPPSWGIPLEQYF
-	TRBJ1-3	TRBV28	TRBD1	TGTGCCAGCAGTTTACGAGGACAGGGTGGTTCTGGAAACACCATATATTTT	CASSLRGQGGSGNTIYF
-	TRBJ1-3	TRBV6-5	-	TGTGCCAGCAGTCCGAACAGTTCTCCTGGAAACACCATATATTTT	CASSPNSSPGNTIYF
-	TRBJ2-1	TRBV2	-	TGTGCCAGCAGCGTCAAGAAACAGGATGAGCAGTTCTTC	CASSVKKQDEQFF
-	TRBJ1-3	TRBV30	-	TGTGCCTGGAGTCTCGGGGAGGGAAACACCATATATTTT	CAWSLGEGNTIYF
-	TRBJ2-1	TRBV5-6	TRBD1	TGTGCCAGCAGCTACCCCGGGACAGGGCAAGGTAATGAGCAGTTCTTC	CASSYPGTGQGNEQFF
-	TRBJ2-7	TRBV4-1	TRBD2	TGCGCCAGCAGCCTCGGACTAGCGGGAACCTACGAGCAGTACTTC	CASSLGLAGTYEQYF
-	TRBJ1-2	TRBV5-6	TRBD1	TGTGCCAGCAAGAAGAACAGGGGTCCATCCGGCTACACCTTC	CASKKNRGPSGYTF
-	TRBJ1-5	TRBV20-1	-	TGCAGTGCTAGTTCATGGGAGCTGGGGAATCAGCCCCAGCATTTT	CSASSWELGNQPQHF
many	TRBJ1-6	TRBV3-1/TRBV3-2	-	TGTGCCAGCAGCCAGGAGGATTGGTCACCCCTCCACTTT	CASSQEDWSPLHF
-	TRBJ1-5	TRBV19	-	TGTGCCAGTAGTCCCCTCGGGGGGAGCAATCAGCCCCAGCATTTT	CASSPLGGSNQPQHF
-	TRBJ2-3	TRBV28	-	TGTGCCAGCCGGGGAATCACAGATACGCAGTATTTT	CASRGITDTQYF
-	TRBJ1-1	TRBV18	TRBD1	TGTGCCAGCTCACCACGGGGTATGGGGACAGGGGGCCCGAACACTGAAGCTTTCTTT	CASSPRGMGTGGPNTEAFF
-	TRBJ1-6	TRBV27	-	TGTGCCAGCACGTCTTCCAGCGGCTCCTATAATTCACCCCTCCACTTT	CASTSSSGSYNSPLHF
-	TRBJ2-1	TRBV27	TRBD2	TGTGCCAGCAGCCCCGGACTAGTCTACAATGAGCAGTTCTTC	CASSPGLVYNEQFF
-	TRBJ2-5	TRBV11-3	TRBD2	TGTGCCAGCAGCTTTGGACTAGCGGGAGGAGAGACCCAGTACTTC	CASSFGLAGGETQYF
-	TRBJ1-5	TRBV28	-	TGTGCCAGCAGTTTAATGGGGGGATCGGGTCAGGGAAGCAATCAGCCCCAGCATTTT	CASSLMGGSGQGSNQPQHF
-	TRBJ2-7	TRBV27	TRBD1	TGTGCCAGCAGTTTCACATCCGGGACAGGGGGCAACGAGCAGTACTTC	CASSFTSGTGGNEQYF
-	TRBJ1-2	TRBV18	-	TGTGCCAGCTCACCACCCTCCCGGACATTTAACTATGGCTACACCTTC	CASSPPSRTFNYGYTF
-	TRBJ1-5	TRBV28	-	TGTGCCAGCAGCCGGGACAAAATTGGAAATCAGCCCCAGCATTTT	CASSRDKIGNQPQHF
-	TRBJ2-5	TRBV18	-	TGTGCCAGCTCACCACCTGGGGGCTCGGAAGAGACCCAGTACTTC	CASSPPGGSEETQYF
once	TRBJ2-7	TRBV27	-	TGTGCCAGCAGTTTAGCCGTTCCCTGGAGCGAGCAGTACTTC	CASSLAVPWSEQYF
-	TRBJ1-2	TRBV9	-	TGTGCCAGCAGCGTCTTGGGAGGGAGGAATGGCTACACCTTC	CASSVLGGRNGYTF
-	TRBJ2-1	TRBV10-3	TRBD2	TGTGCCACCCTAGCGGGAGAAGGTGAGCAGTTCTTC	CATLAGEGEQFF
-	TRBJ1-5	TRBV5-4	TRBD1	TGTGCCAGCAGCTTGGAAGGGGGCGGGAGGCAGCCCCAGCATTTT	CASSLEGGGRQPQHF